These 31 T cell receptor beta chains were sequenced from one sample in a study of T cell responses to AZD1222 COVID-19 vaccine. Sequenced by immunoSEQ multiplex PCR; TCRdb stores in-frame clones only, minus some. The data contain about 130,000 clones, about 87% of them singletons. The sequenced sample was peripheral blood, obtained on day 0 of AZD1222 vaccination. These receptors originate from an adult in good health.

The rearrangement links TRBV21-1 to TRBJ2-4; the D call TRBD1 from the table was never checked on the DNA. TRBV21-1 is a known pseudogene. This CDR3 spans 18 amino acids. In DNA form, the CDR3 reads TGTGCCAGCACTACCCCATCCGGGACAGGGATTGCCAAAAACATTCAGTACTTC. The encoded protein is CASTTPSGTGIAKNIQYF.

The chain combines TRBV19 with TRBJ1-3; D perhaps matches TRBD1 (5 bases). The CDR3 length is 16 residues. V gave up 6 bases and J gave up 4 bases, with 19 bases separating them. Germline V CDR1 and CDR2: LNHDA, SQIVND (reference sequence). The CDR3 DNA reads TGTGCCAGTAGCTCACCCGGGACTATTGCAGGAAACACCATATATTTT. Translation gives CASSSPGTIAGNTIYF.

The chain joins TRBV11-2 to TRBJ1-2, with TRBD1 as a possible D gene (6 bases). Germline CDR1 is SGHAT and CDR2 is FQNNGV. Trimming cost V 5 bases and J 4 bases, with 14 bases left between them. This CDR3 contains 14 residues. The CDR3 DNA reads TGTGCCAGCAGCCACTTGGGACACCGCTATGGCTACACCTTC. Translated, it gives CASSHLGHRYGYTF. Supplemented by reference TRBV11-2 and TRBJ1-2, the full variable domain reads EAGVAQSPRYKIIEKRQSVAFWCNPISGHATLYWYQQILGQGPKLLIQFQNNGVVDDSQLPKDRFSAERLKGVDSTLKIQPAKLEDSAVYLCASSHLGHRYGYTFGSGTRLTVV.

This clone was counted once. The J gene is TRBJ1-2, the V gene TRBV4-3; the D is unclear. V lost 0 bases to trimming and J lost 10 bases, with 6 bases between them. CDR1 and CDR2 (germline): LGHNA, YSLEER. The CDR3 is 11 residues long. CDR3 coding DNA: TGCGCCAGCAGCCAAGACCTACTCTACACCTTC. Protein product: CASSQDLLYTF.

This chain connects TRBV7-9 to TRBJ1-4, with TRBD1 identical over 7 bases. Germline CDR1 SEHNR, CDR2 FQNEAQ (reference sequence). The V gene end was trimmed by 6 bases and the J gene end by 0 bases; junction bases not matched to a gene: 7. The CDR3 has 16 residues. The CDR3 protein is CASRGGPVATNEKLFF. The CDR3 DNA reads TGTGCCAGCAGAGGGGGCCCCGTGGCAACTAATGAAAAACTGTTTTTT.

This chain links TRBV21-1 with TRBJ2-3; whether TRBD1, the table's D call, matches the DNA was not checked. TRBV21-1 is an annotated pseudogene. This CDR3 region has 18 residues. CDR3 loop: CASSLQGIRHHQPDTQYF. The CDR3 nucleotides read TGTGCCAGCAGCTTACAGGGAATTCGACACCACCAGCCGGATACGCAGTATTTT.

The CDR3 coding sequence is TGTGCCAGCAGTGAAGTTGCCGGCAGCCACTACAATGAGCAGTTCTTC. This codes for CASSEVAGSHYNEQFF. The chain recombines TRBV2 with TRBJ2-1; D is undetermined. Germline V CDR1 and CDR2: SNHLY, FYNNEI. Deletions cut 1 base from V and 3 bases from J, with 13 bases between. This CDR3 spans 16 amino acids.

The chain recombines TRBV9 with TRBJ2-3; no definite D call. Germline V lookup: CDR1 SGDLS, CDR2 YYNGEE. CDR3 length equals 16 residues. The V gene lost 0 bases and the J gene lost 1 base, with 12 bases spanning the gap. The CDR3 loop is CASSVDTGPGTDTQYF. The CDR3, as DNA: TGTGCCAGCAGCGTAGATACTGGGCCCGGCACAGATACGCAGTATTTT. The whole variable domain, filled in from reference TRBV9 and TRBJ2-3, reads DSGVTQTPKHLITATGQRVTLRCSPRSGDLSVYWYQQSLDQGLQFLIQYYNGEERAKGNILERFSAQQFPDLHSELNLSSLELGDSALYFCASSVDTGPGTDTQYFGPGTRLTVL.

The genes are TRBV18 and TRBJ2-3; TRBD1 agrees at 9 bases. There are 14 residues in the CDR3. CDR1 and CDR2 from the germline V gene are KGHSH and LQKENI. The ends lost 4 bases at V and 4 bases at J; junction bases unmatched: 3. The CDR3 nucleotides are TGTGCCAGCTCACTAGGACAGGGGCCAGATACGCAGTATTTT. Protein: CASSLGQGPDTQYF.

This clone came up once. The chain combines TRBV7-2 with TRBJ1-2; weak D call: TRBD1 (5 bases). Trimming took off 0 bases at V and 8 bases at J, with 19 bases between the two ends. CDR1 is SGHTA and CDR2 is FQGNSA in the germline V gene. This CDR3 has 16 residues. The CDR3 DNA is TGTGCCAGCAGCTTAGCGGGTAGCCGGGGGGAGGGAGGCTACACCTTC. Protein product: CASSLAGSRGEGGYTF.

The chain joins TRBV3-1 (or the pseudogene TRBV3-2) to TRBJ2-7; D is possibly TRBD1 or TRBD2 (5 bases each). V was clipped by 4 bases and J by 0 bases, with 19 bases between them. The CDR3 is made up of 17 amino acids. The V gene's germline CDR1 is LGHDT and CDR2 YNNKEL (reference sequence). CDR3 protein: CASSPGPGSPSSYEQYF. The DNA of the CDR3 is TGTGCCAGCAGCCCGGGGCCAGGGTCACCTAGCTCCTACGAGCAGTACTTC.

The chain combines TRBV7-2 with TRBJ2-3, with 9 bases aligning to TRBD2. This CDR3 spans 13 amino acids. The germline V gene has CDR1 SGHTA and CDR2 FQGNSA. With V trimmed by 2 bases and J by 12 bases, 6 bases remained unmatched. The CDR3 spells CASSLLASGVQYF. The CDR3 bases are TGTGCCAGCAGCTTACTCGCTAGCGGGGTACAGTATTTT.

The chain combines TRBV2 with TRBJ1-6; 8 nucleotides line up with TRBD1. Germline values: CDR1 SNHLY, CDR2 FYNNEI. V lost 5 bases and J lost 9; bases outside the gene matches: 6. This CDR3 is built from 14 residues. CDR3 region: CASSLGQEGSPLHF. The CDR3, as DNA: TGTGCCAGCAGTTTGGGACAGGAGGGTTCACCCCTCCACTTT.

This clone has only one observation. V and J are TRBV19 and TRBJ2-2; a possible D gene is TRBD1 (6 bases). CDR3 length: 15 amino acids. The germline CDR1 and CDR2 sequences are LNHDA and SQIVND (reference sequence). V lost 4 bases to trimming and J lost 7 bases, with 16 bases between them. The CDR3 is CASSTLDSSGGELFF. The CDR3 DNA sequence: TGTGCCAGTAGTACCTTGGACAGTTCAGGCGGGGAGCTGTTTTTT.

The CDR3 DNA reads TGTGCCACCAGCAGAGATCCTAGCGGGGGCTACGAGCAGTACTTC. The encoded protein is CATSRDPSGGYEQYF. The chain is built from TRBV15 and TRBJ2-7, with 10 positions matching TRBD2. The CDR3 spans 15 residues. With V trimmed by 0 bases and J by 3 bases, 2 bases remained unmatched. CDR1 and CDR2 (germline): LNHNV, YYDKDF (reference sequence).

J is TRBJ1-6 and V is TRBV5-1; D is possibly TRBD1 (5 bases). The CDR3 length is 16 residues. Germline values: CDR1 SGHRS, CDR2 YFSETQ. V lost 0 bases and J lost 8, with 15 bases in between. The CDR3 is CASSLDGSGRDSPLHF. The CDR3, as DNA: TGCGCCAGCAGCTTGGACGGGTCAGGGAGGGATTCACCCCTCCACTTT.

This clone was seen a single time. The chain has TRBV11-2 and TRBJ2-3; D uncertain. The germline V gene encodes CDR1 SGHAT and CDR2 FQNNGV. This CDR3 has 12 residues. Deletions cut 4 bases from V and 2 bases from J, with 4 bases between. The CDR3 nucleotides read TGTGCCAGCAGCTCCAACACAGATACGCAGTATTTT. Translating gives CASSSNTDTQYF.

In nucleotides, the CDR3 is TGTGCCAGCAGTTTCATCCACGGACAGGGGGCTTCTGGGGCCAACGTCCTGACTTTC. It codes for CASSFIHGQGASGANVLTF. The chain links TRBV6-2 or TRBV6-3 to TRBJ2-6; 11 nucleotides agree with TRBD1. This CDR3 has 19 amino acids. Germline assignment: CDR1 MNHEY and CDR2 SVGEGT. J gave up 1 base and V 4 bases, and 9 bases lay outside the gene matches.

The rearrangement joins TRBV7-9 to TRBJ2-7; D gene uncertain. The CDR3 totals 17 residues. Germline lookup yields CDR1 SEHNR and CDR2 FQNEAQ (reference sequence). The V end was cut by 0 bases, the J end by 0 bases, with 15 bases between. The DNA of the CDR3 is TGTGCCAGCAGCTTAGCCGCTGACACCTTCGCCTCCTACGAGCAGTACTTC. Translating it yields CASSLAADTFASYEQYF. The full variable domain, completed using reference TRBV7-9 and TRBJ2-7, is DTGVSQNPRHKITKRGQNVTFRCDPISEHNRLYWYRQTLGQGPEFLTYFQNEAQLEKSRLLSDRFSAERPKGSFSTLEIQRTEQGDSAMYLCASSLAADTFASYEQYFGPGTRLTVT.

CDR3 region: CASTSAGTDTQYF. The DNA of the CDR3 is TGTGCCAGCACCTCGGCGGGCACAGATACGCAGTATTTT. V gene TRBV27 combines with J gene TRBJ2-3; D unclear. V gave up 7 bases and J gave up 1 base, with 9 bases separating them. The V gene's germline CDR1 is MNHEY and CDR2 SMNVEV (reference sequence). There are 13 residues in the CDR3.

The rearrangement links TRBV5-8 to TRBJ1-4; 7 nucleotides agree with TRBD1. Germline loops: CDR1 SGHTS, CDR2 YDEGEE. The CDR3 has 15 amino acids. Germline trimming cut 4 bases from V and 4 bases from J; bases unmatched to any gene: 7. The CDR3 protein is CASSRGDSLNEKLFF. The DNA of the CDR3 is TGTGCCAGCAGCCGGGGGGACAGTCTTAATGAAAAACTGTTTTTT.

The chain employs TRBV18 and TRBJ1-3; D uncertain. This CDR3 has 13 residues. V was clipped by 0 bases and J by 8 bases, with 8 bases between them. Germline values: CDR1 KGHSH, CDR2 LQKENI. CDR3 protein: CASSPPVLDTIYF. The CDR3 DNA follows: TGTGCCAGCTCACCACCGGTTTTAGACACCATATATTTT.

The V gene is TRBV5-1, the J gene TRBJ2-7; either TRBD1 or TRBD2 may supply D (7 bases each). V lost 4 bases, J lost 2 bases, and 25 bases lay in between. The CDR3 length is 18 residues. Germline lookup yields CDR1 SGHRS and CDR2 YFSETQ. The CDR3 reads CASSPPGRGRIVTYEQYF. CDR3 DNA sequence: TGCGCCAGCAGCCCCCCGGGGAGGGGGCGCATTGTCACCTACGAGCAGTACTTC. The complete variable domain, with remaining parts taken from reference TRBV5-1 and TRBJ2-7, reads KAGVTQTPRYLIKTRGQQVTLSCSPISGHRSVSWYQQTPGQGLQFLFEYFSETQRNKGNFPGRFSGRQFSNSRSEMNVSTLELGDSALYLCASSPPGRGRIVTYEQYFGPGTRLTVT.

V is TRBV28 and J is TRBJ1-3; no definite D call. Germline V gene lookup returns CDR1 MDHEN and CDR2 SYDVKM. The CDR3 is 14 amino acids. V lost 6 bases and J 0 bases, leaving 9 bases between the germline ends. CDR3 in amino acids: CASRTPGSGNTIYF. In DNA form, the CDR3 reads TGTGCCAGCAGGACCCCGGGCTCTGGAAACACCATATATTTT.

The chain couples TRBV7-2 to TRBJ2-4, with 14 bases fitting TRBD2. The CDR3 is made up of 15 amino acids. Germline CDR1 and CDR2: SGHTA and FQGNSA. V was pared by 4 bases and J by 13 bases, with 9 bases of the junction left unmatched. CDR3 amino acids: CASSSQGTSGSPQYF. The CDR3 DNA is TGTGCCAGCAGCTCTCAAGGGACTAGCGGGAGCCCCCAGTACTTC.

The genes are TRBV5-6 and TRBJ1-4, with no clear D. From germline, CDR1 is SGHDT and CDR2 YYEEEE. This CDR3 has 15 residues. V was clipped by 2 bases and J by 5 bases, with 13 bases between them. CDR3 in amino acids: CASSFAVDGNEKLFF. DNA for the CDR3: TGTGCCAGCAGCTTCGCGGTTGATGGAAATGAAAAACTGTTTTTT. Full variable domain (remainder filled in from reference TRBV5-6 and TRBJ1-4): DAGVTQSPTHLIKTRGQQVTLRCSPKSGHDTVSWYQQALGQGPQFIFQYYEEEERQRGNFPDRFSGHQFPNYSSELNVNALLLGDSALYLCASSFAVDGNEKLFFGSGTQLSVL.

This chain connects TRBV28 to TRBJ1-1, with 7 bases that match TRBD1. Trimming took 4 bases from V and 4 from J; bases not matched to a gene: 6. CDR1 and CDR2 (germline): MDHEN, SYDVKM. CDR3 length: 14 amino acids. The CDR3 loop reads CASSSQGVSTEAFF. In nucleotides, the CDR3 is TGTGCCAGCAGTTCCCAGGGGGTTTCCACTGAAGCTTTCTTT. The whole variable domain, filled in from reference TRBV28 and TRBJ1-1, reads DVKVTQSSRYLVKRTGEKVFLECVQDMDHENMFWYRQDPGLGLRLIYFSYDVKMKEKGDIPEGYSVSREKKERFSLILESASTNQTSMYLCASSSQGVSTEAFFGQGTRLTVV.

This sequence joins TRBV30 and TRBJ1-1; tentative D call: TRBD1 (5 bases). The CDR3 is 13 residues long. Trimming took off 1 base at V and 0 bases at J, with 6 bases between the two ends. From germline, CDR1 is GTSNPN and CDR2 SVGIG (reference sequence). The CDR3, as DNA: TGTGCCTGGAGTGAAGGGGTGAACACTGAAGCTTTCTTT. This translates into CAWSEGVNTEAFF.

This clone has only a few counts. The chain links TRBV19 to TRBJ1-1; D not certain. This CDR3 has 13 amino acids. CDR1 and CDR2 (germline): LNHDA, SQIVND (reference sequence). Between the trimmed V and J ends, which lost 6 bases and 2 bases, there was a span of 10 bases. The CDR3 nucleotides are TGTGCCAGTAGCTTCTCTCTAAACACTGAAGCTTTCTTT. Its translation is CASSFSLNTEAFF.

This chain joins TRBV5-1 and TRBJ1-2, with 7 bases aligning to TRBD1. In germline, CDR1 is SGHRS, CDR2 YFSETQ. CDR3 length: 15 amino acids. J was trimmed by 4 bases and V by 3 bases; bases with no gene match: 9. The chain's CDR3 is CASSWETGTFYGYTF. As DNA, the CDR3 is TGCGCCAGCAGCTGGGAGACAGGGACCTTCTATGGCTACACCTTC.

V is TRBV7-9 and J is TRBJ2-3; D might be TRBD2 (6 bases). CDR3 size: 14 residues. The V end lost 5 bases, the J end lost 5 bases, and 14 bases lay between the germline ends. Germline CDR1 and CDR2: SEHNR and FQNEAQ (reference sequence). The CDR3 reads CASSGQRAGDTQYF. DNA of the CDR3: TGTGCCAGCAGCGGCCAGCGGGCGGGAGATACGCAGTATTTT. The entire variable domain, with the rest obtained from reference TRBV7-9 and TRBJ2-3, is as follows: DTGVSQNPRHKITKRGQNVTFRCDPISEHNRLYWYRQTLGQGPEFLTYFQNEAQLEKSRLLSDRFSAERPKGSFSTLEIQRTEQGDSAMYLCASSGQRAGDTQYFGPGTRLTVL.